Below, one TCR beta chain is given with its context. What it binds is unknown. V lost 2 bases and J lost 1, with 11 bases in between. CDR1 KGHDR and CDR2 SFDVKD come from the germline V gene. The CDR3 totals 16 residues. TCRalpha and TCRbeta libraries used 5'RACE with constant-segment primers and UMIs. TCRdb reanalysed the 5' RACE reads using MiXCR and keeps one entry per CDR3 protein. The data hold fewer than 650,000 distinct CDR3 sequences, with roughly 22% observed a single time. The data derive from a study of T-cell memory formation after mild COVID-19. Notes on the study in general: Proof of SARS-CoV-2 specificity was absent for the second-wave clones that crested on day 37. CD8+ contracting clones occupied EMRA, while CD4+ ones occupied mainly CM and EM.

The chain couples TRBV24-1 to TRBJ2-1, with D possibly called TRBD1 or TRBD2 (5 bases each). Specimen: PBMCs or a T cell subset sorted from them (not recorded which). This receptor was identified in an adult woman who had mild COVID-19 (a few samples of this study predate the infection). Cell type and time point are not known. The CDR3 bases are TGTGCCACCAGTGATTCCTCCGGGGCTTCCTACAATGAGCAGTTCTTC. It encodes CATSDSSGASYNEQFF.